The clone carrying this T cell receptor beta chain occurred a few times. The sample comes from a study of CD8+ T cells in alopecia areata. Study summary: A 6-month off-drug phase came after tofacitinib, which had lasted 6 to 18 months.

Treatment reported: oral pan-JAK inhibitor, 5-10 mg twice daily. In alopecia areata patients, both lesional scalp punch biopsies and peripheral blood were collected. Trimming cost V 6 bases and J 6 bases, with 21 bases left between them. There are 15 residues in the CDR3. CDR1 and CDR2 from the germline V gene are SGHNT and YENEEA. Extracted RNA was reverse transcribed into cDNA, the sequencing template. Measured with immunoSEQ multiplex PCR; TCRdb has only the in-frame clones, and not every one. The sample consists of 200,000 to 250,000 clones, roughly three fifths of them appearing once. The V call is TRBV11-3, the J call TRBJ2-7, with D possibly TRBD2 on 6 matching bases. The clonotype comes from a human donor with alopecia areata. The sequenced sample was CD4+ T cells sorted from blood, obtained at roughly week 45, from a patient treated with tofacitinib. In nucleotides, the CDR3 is TGTGCCAGCAGGACGAGTACCGGGACTGCGGCCGAGCAGTACTTC. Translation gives CASRTSTGTAAEQYF.